This passage covers 14 T cell receptor beta chains from one sample sequenced in a study. TCRdb's table, derived via immunoSEQ multiplex PCR, lists solely in-frame clones and lacks some. The data contain some 48,000 clones, 90% to 95% of them singletons. The specimen sequenced was PBMCs. Receptor source: a man aged 40-49 years with rheumatoid arthritis.

The V and J genes are TRBV24-1 and TRBJ2-2, with D unresolved. Germline CDR1 reads KGHDR; CDR2 reads SFDVKD. V shed 6 bases and J shed 1 base, with 8 bases lying between them. The CDR3 is made up of 14 amino acids. CDR3 sequence (DNA): TGTGCCACCAGTCCGACATTGAACACCGGGGAGCTGTTTTTT. It encodes CATSPTLNTGELFF.

This chain joins TRBV15 and TRBJ1-1, with 7 bases that match TRBD1. Germline-derived CDR1 and CDR2 are LNHNV and YYDKDF (reference sequence). The CDR3 covers 14 residues. The ends lost 1 base at V and 5 bases at J; junction bases unmatched: 4. The CDR3 here is CATSRVDRETEAFF. The CDR3 nucleotides read TGTGCCACCAGCAGAGTCGACAGGGAAACTGAAGCTTTCTTT. Complete variable domain (other parts from reference TRBV15 and TRBJ1-1): DAMVIQNPRYQVTQFGKPVTLSCSQTLNHNVMYWYQQKSSQAPKLLFHYYDKDFNNEADTPDNFQSRRPNTSFCFLDIRSPGLGDTAMYLCATSRVDRETEAFFGQGTRLTVV.

Concerning this clone itself: Within the sample, other DNA sequences also encode this same CDR3. The chain recombines TRBV2 with TRBJ1-6, with D maybe TRBD1 (5 bases). V lost 7 bases and J lost 5, with 18 bases in between. The CDR3 has 16 residues. Germline values: CDR1 SNHLY, CDR2 FYNNEI. CDR3 sequence (DNA): TGTGCCAGCACCTTGACTCGGACACGAGATAATTCACCCCTCCACTTT. Protein product: CASTLTRTRDNSPLHF.

The V and J genes are TRBV28 and TRBJ2-1, with a possible D match to TRBD2 (6 bases). CDR3 length: 15 residues. In germline, CDR1 is MDHEN, CDR2 SYDVKM. The V end was cut by 2 bases, the J end by 9 bases, with 17 bases between. CDR3 bases: TGTGCCAGCAGTTTAGGGGGACTGGGAAATGTTGAGCAGTTCTTC. This encodes CASSLGGLGNVEQFF.

The CDR3 sequence is CASSPTGDTEAFF. The CDR3 coding sequence is TGTGCCAGCAGCCCTACAGGGGACACTGAAGCTTTCTTT. V and J are TRBV7-8 and TRBJ1-1, with 7 bases matching TRBD1. Germline V gene sequence: CDR1 SGHVS, CDR2 FQNEAQ. V was clipped by 5 bases and J by 3 bases; unmatched bases: 3. The CDR3 has 13 residues.

V usage is TRBV11-3 and J usage is TRBJ2-5, with TRBD2 matching over 8 bases. V lost 1 base and J lost 4; bases outside the gene matches: 8. The CDR3 has 16 amino acids. Germline CDR1 SGHNT, CDR2 YENEEA. This chain's CDR3 is CASSLGVREGRETQYF. DNA of the CDR3: TGTGCCAGCAGCTTAGGTGTACGGGAGGGCCGAGAGACCCAGTACTTC.

This clone has only one observation. The chain couples TRBV6-5 to TRBJ1-1, with TRBD1 as a possible D gene (5 bases). The CDR3 loop spans 14 amino acids. Germline assignment: CDR1 MNHEY and CDR2 SVGAGI. The V gene lost 4 bases and the J gene lost 1 base, with 10 bases spanning the gap. The CDR3 nucleotides read TGTGCCAGCAGTTTCCGACAGCCGAACACTGAAGCTTTCTTT. Its translation: CASSFRQPNTEAFF.

The chain couples TRBV27 to TRBJ2-1, with no clear D. The germline V and J ends were trimmed by 5 bases and 4 bases, with 24 bases remaining between them. CDR1 is MNHEY, CDR2 SMNVEV, per germline (reference sequence). CDR3 size: 18 residues. CDR3 loop: CASSSTAPEASFYNEQFF. CDR3 sequence (DNA): TGTGCCAGCAGTAGTACGGCTCCTGAGGCTTCATTTTACAATGAGCAGTTCTTC.

CDR3 in DNA: TGTGCCAGTAGTATTTTTGCCCCGGGTGCATATGAGCAGTTCTTC. The encoded protein is CASSIFAPGAYEQFF. The V gene is TRBV19, the J gene TRBJ2-1, with D unclear. The germline gives CDR1 LNHDA, CDR2 SQIVND (reference sequence). Trimming pared 3 bases from V and 8 bases from J, leaving 17 bases between. There are 15 residues in the CDR3.

The gene calls are TRBV4-3 and TRBJ2-7, with 7 bases matching TRBD1. Trimming at V came to 4 bases and at J to 1 base, leaving 7 bases not matched to a gene. The CDR3 spans 15 residues. Germline loops: CDR1 LGHNA, CDR2 YSLEER. DNA for the CDR3: TGCGCCAGCAGCCTTGGACAGGATTCATCCTACGAGCAGTACTTC. The encoded protein is CASSLGQDSSYEQYF.

The chain joins TRBV30 to TRBJ1-2; D is unclear. V lost 0 bases and J lost 4, with 9 bases in between. Germline CDR1 and CDR2: GTSNPN and SVGIG (reference sequence). CDR3 length: 13 amino acids. The CDR3 bases are TGTGCCTGGAGTGTAGGGCAGGCCTATGGCTACACCTTC. This codes for CAWSVGQAYGYTF.

This chain joins TRBV6-5 and TRBJ1-2, with D perhaps matching TRBD1 (6 bases). The CDR3 covers 13 residues. The ends were cut back, 6 bases at V and 5 bases at J, with 13 bases in the middle. Germline CDR1 reads MNHEY; CDR2 reads SVGAGI. The CDR3 region has the DNA TGTGCCAGCAGAACCGGACAGTTTTATGGCTACACCTTC. Translating it yields CASRTGQFYGYTF.

This clone was seen just once. The chain links TRBV3-1 (or the pseudogene TRBV3-2) to TRBJ2-1; 7 bases are shared with TRBD2. This CDR3 has 14 amino acids. Germline V CDR1 and CDR2: LGHDT, YNNKEL (reference sequence). The V segment lost 0 bases and the J segment 14 bases; nucleotides outside the gene matches: 10. The DNA of the CDR3 is TGTGCCAGCAGCCAAGATCCCGGGACTACCCAGGAGTTCTTC. Residues: CASSQDPGTTQEFF.

The V gene is TRBV3-1 (or the pseudogene TRBV3-2), the J gene TRBJ1-2; no reliable D call. This CDR3 has 15 residues. Between the trimmed V and J ends, which lost 0 bases and 4 bases, there was a span of 12 bases. Germline V gene sequence: CDR1 LGHDT, CDR2 YNNKEL (reference sequence). Written as DNA, the CDR3 is TGTGCCAGCAGCCAAGATGTACTGGGTCCCTATGGCTACACCTTC. This codes for CASSQDVLGPYGYTF.